The present entry profiles one TCR beta chain with its context. Its antigen remains undetermined. No quality values exist for individual bases; no much larger clone is one base distant. The data belong to a study of T cell responses to AZD1222 COVID-19 vaccine (dated by TCRdb to about 2021). Study-level background: TCR sequencing was performed for more than 230 trial participants, of whom 207 were given two doses of AZD1222 and 26 were given two doses of MenACWY control vaccine. Trial participants were enrolled into age subgroups of 18-55, 56-69 and 70-plus years, which contained 148, 28 and 57 TCR-sequenced participants, respectively. Results and caveats for the whole study, not just this receptor: In the small 56-69-year group, the increase in depth fell short of significance, most likely because of low power. Because no day 14 peak-response samples were available, the repertoires could be characterized only after the peak T cell response. Vaccine-associated CD4 TCRs spanned the whole spike protein, with dominant responses in regions 160-218 and 743-854. Participants were mostly white British, with more females than males. The authors suggested clonal diversity may have been underestimated. Reportedly, close to half of the unique spike-specific TCRs recognized epitopes lying outside the regions that are mutated in the B.1.351 and B.1.1.7 variants. Only 5 to 7 AZD1222 recipients were SARS-CoV-2 seropositive at baseline, limiting conclusions about previously exposed vaccinees. After two AZD1222 doses, both the breadth and the depth of spike-specific TCRs were significantly higher than at day 0 and than in MenACWY recipients.

According to the study, the label for this sample's time point signals: about 28 days (+/-7) after the second vaccine dose. AZD1222 recipients whose second dose came at about 4 weeks and those whose second dose came at about 12 weeks were combined into one group, since spike-specific TCR depth and breadth did not differ between the two schedules. The vaccinee samples were drawn from two UK trials, COV001 and COV002, one of which was a single-blind randomized controlled phase 2/3 trial testing AZD1222 (ChAdOx1 nCoV-19) in healthy adults. Trial participant PBMC samples were collected at day 0 and day 28 after the second dose for TCRbeta chain sequencing. The CDR3 regions of human TCRbeta chains were subjected to immunosequencing. As for the original processing: TCRs in the repertoires were compared against a reference library of SARS-CoV-2-specific TCRs that had been generated with the MIRA antigen-specificity platform. Breadth meant the fraction of unique TCRs that were SARS-CoV-2-associated, whereas depth meant the fraction of total T cells that were SARS-CoV-2-associated. Using the MIRA data, each spike-specific TCR was assigned both to the spike region to which the TCR was reactive and to a CD4 or CD8 class. Log10-transformed breadth and depth values were compared by one-way ANOVA with Sidak's multiple comparisons tests. TCRdb took this table from immuneACCESS and kept in-frame rearrangements with V and J called. Such tables lack part of the clones; where checked against another copy, unresolved V genes explain under half of the gap, and the rest is unexplained. Clone size and the V and J calls come from that table; the DNA yielded D and trimming. Within this sample are some 130,000 clones, with roughly 93% of them counted one time only. Approximately 1.1% of the sample comes from the top ten.

The sample consisted of peripheral blood, taken 28 days after the second AZD1222 dose. The source is an adult who received the AZD1222 COVID-19 vaccine.

DNA sequence: TGCAGCGTTGGGGCCGGGATATCTGGCTACACCTTC. Its protein product is CSVGAGISGYTF. The V and J segments used are TRBV29-1 and TRBJ1-2; a confident D gene designation cannot be given. The germline V gene supplies CDR1 SQVTM and CDR2 ANQGSEA. The CDR3 runs 12 residues from the cysteine to the phenylalanine. The CDR3 DNA has 36 bases and is translated from base 1. The junction carries 13 bases between V and J, which are trimmed by 4 bases and 7 bases respectively.